The next 15 T cell receptor beta chains were all read from a single sample in a study of human T cells and chemical hapten exposure. Time point specified: patch test 2, 6 weeks after DPC sensitization. The sample's treatment: therapeutic diphenylcyclopropenone sensitization with weekly scalp DPC. TCRdb analysed the RACE reads with MiXCR anew, one entry per CDR3 protein. The repertoire holds about 70,000 distinct CDR3 sequences, with about 9% as singletons. The sample was whole blood, taken in connection with sensitization to the hapten diphenylcyclopropenone (DPC). These receptors all stem from a woman between 45 and 60 years old with alopecia areata. Some clones in this sample may be carry-over from other donors' samples.

Regarding this clonotype: A much bigger clone sits one base away, suggesting this may be a read error. V and J are TRBV12-3 or TRBV12-4 and TRBJ1-1; 8 bases match TRBD1. The CDR3 runs to 16 residues. With V trimmed by 4 bases and J by 1 base, 8 bases remained unmatched. CDR3 nucleotide sequence: TGTGCCAGCAGTTCCGTTTCCGGACAGGGGAACACTGAAGCTTTCTTT. It translates to CASSSVSGQGNTEAFF.

CDR3 nucleotides: TGTGCCAGCAGCCTCAGGACAGCCTGGTACCAAGAGACCCAGTACTTC. Translating it yields CASSLRTAWYQETQYF. The rearrangement uses TRBV3-1 and TRBJ2-5; D possibly corresponds to TRBD1 (6 bases). CDR1 and CDR2 (germline): LGHDT, YNNKEL (reference sequence). Trimming stripped 4 bases from V and 0 bases from J, with 15 bases between. The CDR3 runs to 16 residues.

The chain carries TRBV5-1 and TRBJ2-7, with 8 nucleotides matching TRBD1. This CDR3 is 15 amino acids long. Germline V gene sequence: CDR1 SGHRS, CDR2 YFSETQ. V trimming: 4 bases; J trimming: 2 bases; junction bases outside the gene matches: 8. CDR3 sequence reads: CASSARDRPTYEQYF. Here the CDR3 DNA reads TGCGCCAGCAGCGCGCGGGACAGGCCCACCTACGAGCAGTACTTC.

The chain uses TRBV6-5 and TRBJ2-2, with no clear D. V was clipped by 8 bases and J by 4 bases, with 14 bases between them. Germline V gene data show CDR1 as MNHEY and CDR2 as SVGAGI. This CDR3 has 14 residues. CDR3 in DNA: TGTGCCAGCCAGGTGGCCCTGGGCACCGGGGAGCTGTTTTTT. Its translation: CASQVALGTGELFF.

This clonotype was detected only a few times. The chain is built from TRBV12-3 or TRBV12-4 and TRBJ1-5; D is perhaps TRBD1 (6 bases). This CDR3 is built from 14 residues. The ends were cut back, 7 bases at V and 4 bases at J, with 14 bases in the middle. CDR3 coding DNA: TGTGCCAGCACCGCGACAGGACCAAATCAGCCCCAGCATTTT. It is translated as CASTATGPNQPQHF.

This clonotype was detected ten times or more. The rearrangement joins TRBV6-2 or TRBV6-3 to TRBJ2-1, with a tentative D call TRBD1 (6 bases). The CDR3 has 16 residues. Trimming pared 4 bases from V and 4 bases from J, leaving 17 bases between. Germline lookup yields CDR1 MNHEY and CDR2 SVGEGT. CDR3 nucleotide sequence: TGTGCCAGCAGTTCACGCGGAGGTCAGGGGTACAATGAGCAGTTCTTC. Amino acids: CASSSRGGQGYNEQFF.

This clonotype was seen only a few times. This sequence joins TRBV4-2 and TRBJ2-3; 10 nucleotides line up with TRBD2. The CDR3 runs 16 residues. Per germline, CDR1 LGHNA and CDR2 YNFKEQ. The J segment lost 6 bases and the V segment lost 4 bases, leaving 10 bases of the junction unmatched. The CDR3: CASSPLERGGGDTQYF. Here the CDR3 DNA reads TGTGCCAGCAGCCCTCTCGAGCGGGGGGGCGGGGATACGCAGTATTTT.

This clonotype was seen only a few times. The chain is built from TRBV7-2 and TRBJ2-3, with D hard to call. The length of the CDR3 is 14 residues. Trimming cost V 5 bases and J 2 bases, with 11 bases left between them. Per germline, CDR1 SGHTA and CDR2 FQGNSA. CDR3 nucleotides: TGTGCCAGCAGCCGCAACAAGGCCACAGATACGCAGTATTTT. Residues: CASSRNKATDTQYF. Drawing the rest from reference TRBV7-2 and TRBJ2-3, the complete variable domain is GAGVSQSPSNKVTEKGKDVELRCDPISGHTALYWYRQSLGQGLEFLIYFQGNSAPDKSGLPSDRFSAERTGGSVSTLTIQRTQQEDSAVYLCASSRNKATDTQYFGPGTRLTVL.

Only a few counts were recorded for this clonotype. The chain employs TRBV3-1 and TRBJ2-7; 8 nucleotides agree with TRBD2. Germline lookup yields CDR1 LGHDT and CDR2 YNNKEL (reference sequence). The trim removed 4 bases at V and 2 bases at J, leaving 10 bases unmatched. The CDR3 sequence is 16 residues long. As DNA, the CDR3 is TGTGCCAGCAGCCCGATATTAGGACTAGCCACCTACGAGCAGTACTTC. Translating it yields CASSPILGLATYEQYF.

The V gene is TRBV7-8, the J gene TRBJ1-4, with a weak D call TRBD1 (5 bases). With 3 bases removed from V and 4 bases from J, the gap between germline ends came to 6 bases. Germline CDR1 reads SGHVS; CDR2 reads FQNEAQ. CDR3 size: 13 residues. CDR3: CASSLGLNEKLFF. CDR3 sequence (DNA): TGTGCCAGCAGCTTGGGACTTAATGAAAAACTGTTTTTT.

This clonotype was recorded at least ten times. This rearrangement joins TRBV12-3 or TRBV12-4 to TRBJ1-1, with unresolved D. The V end lost 6 bases, the J end lost 6 bases, and 8 bases lay between the germline ends. This CDR3 spans 11 amino acids. The CDR3 bases are TGTGCCAGCAGACCCGGCCCTGAAGCTTTCTTT. Amino acid sequence: CASRPGPEAFF.

This clonotype was seen only a few times. The rearrangement joins TRBV10-3 to TRBJ2-5; D unclear. Germline loops: CDR1 ENHRY, CDR2 SYGVKD. The V end was cut by 3 bases, the J end by 5 bases, with 4 bases between. The CDR3 loop spans 11 amino acids. The CDR3, as DNA: TGTGCCATCAGTGATCAGGAGACCCAGTACTTC. Its protein product is CAISDQETQYF.

The chain links TRBV3-1 to TRBJ2-1, with a weak D call TRBD1 (5 bases). The V and J ends lost 0 bases and 5 bases respectively, with 8 bases between them. This CDR3 region has 14 residues. Germline V gene lookup returns CDR1 LGHDT and CDR2 YNNKEL (reference sequence). The CDR3 region has the DNA TGTGCCAGCAGCCAAGAGTTCAGGGACAATGAGCAGTTCTTC. It specifies CASSQEFRDNEQFF.

This clonotype was observed a handful of times. V gene TRBV5-1 combines with J gene TRBJ2-3, with 7 bases identical to TRBD2. Germline V gene sequence: CDR1 SGHRS, CDR2 YFSETQ. The V gene end was trimmed by 0 bases and the J gene end by 0 bases; junction bases not matched to a gene: 19. This CDR3 is built from 21 residues. DNA for the CDR3: TGCGCCAGCAGCTTGGGAGTCTTAGCGGGCCGCCTCGCCCCCAGCACAGATACGCAGTATTTT. Amino acids: CASSLGVLAGRLAPSTDTQYF.

The V and J genes are TRBV5-1 and TRBJ2-5, with TRBD1 matching 7 bases. This CDR3 region has 15 residues. V was pared by 0 bases and J by 1 base, with 3 bases of the junction left unmatched. The germline gives CDR1 SGHRS, CDR2 YFSETQ. The CDR3, as DNA: TGCGCCAGCAGCTTGGGGACAGGAGTCCAAGAGACCCAGTACTTC. Amino acids: CASSLGTGVQETQYF.